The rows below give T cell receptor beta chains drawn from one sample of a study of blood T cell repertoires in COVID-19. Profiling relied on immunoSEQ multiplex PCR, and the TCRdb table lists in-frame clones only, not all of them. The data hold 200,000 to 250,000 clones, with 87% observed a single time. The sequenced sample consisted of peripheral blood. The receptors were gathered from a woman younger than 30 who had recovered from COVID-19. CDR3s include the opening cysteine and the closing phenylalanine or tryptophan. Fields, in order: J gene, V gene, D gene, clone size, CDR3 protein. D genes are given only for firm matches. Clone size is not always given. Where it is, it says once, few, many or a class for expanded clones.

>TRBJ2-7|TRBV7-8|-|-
CASSLEGGGEVEQYF
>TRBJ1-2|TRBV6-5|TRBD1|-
CASSSPGQGSYGYTF
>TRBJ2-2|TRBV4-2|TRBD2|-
CASSQVGLAGVPGELFF
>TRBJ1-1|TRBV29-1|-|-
CSTGRSTEAFF
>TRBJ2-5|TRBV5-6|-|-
CASSLAAGPGETQYF
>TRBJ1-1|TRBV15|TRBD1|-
CATSRDRAFF
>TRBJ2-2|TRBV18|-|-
CASSPSAGELFF
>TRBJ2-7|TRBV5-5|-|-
CASSLDVGGSYEQYF
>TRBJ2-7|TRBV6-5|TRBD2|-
CASSRLAGVVYEQYF
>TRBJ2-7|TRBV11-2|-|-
CASSLSVSYEQYF
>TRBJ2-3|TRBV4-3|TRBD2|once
CASSQTGTSGSTDTQYF
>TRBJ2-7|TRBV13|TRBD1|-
CASSFLPGQGLDEQYF
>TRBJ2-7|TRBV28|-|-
CASSPGGRGSYEQYF
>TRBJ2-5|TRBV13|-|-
CASSLAVAGETQYF
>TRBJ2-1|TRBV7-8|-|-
CASSLTGLEQFF
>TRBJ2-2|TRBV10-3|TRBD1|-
CAITGTANTGELFF
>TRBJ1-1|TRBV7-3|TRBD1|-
CASSLNTPRGRLTEAFF
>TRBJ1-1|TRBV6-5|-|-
CASRDTLNTEAFF
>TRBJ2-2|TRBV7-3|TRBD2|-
CASSLILAGRSGELFF